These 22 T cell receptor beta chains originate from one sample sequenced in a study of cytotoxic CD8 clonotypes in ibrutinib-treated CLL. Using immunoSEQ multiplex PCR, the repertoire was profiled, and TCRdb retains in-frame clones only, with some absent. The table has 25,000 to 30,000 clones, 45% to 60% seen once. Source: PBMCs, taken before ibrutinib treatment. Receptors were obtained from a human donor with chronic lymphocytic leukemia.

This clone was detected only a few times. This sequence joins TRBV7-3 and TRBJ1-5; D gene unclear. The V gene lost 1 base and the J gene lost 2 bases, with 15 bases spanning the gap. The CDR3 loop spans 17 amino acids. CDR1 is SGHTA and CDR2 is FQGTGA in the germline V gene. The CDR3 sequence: CASSLKQHTRGNQPQHF. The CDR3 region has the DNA TGTGCCAGCAGCTTAAAACAACATACGAGGGGCAATCAGCCCCAGCATTTT.

CDR3 amino acids: CASTFSGGLYGYTF. The CDR3 DNA sequence: TGTGCCAGCACCTTTAGTGGGGGGCTCTATGGCTACACCTTC. J is TRBJ1-2 and V is TRBV27, with a possible D match to TRBD1 (6 bases). Germline CDR1 reads MNHEY; CDR2 reads SMNVEV (reference sequence). Trimming cost V 7 bases and J 4 bases, with 16 bases left between them. The CDR3 totals 14 residues.

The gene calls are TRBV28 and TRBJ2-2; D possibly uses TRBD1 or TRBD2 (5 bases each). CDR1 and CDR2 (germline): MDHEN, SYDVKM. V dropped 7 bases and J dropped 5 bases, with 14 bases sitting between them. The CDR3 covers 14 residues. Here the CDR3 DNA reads TGTGCCAGCATCCGGCAGGGACGTACCGGGGAGCTGTTTTTT. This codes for CASIRQGRTGELFF.

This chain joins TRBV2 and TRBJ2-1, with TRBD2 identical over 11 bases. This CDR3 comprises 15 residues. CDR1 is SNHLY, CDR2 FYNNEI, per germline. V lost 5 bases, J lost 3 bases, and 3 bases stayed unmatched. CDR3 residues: CASSLAGGNYNEQFF. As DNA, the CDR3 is TGTGCCAGCAGTTTAGCGGGGGGGAACTACAATGAGCAGTTCTTC.

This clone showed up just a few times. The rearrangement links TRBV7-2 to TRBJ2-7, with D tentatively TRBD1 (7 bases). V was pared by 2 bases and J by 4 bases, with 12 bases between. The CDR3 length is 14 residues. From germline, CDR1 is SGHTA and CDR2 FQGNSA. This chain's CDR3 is CASSLRGTDYEQYF. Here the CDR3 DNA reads TGTGCCAGCAGCTTACGCGGGACAGATTACGAGCAGTACTTC.

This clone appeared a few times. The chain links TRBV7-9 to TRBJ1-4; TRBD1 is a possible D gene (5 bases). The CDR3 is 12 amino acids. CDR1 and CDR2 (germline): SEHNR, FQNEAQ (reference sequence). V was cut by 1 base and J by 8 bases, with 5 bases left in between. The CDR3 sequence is CASSLGGEKLFF. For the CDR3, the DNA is TGTGCCAGCAGCTTAGGGGGGGAAAAACTGTTTTTT.

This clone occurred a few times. The chain's CDR3 is CASSDHYEQYF. The CDR3 region has the DNA TGTGCCAGCAGTGATCATTACGAGCAGTACTTC. This chain joins TRBV25-1 and TRBJ2-7; no firm D call. V was cut by 3 bases and J by 4 bases, with 4 bases left in between. CDR1 and CDR2 (germline): MGHDK, SYGVNS. The CDR3 has 11 amino acids.

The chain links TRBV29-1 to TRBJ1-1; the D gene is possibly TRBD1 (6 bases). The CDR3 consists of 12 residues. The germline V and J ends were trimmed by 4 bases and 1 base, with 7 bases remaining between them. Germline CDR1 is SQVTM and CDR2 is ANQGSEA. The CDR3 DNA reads TGCAGCGTTGGGACAGCGAACACTGAAGCTTTCTTT. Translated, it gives CSVGTANTEAFF.

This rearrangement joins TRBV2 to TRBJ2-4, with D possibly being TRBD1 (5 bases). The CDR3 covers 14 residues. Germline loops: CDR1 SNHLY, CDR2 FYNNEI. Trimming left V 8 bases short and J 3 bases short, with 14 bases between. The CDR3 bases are TGTGCCAGCCTGTGGGGCCTGGGCAAAAACATTCAGTACTTC. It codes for CASLWGLGKNIQYF. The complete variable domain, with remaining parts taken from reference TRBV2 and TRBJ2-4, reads EPEVTQTPSHQVTQMGQEVILRCVPISNHLYFYWYRQILGQKVEFLVSFYNNEISEKSEIFDDQFSVERPDGSNFTLKIRSTKLEDSAMYFCASLWGLGKNIQYFGAGTRLSVL.

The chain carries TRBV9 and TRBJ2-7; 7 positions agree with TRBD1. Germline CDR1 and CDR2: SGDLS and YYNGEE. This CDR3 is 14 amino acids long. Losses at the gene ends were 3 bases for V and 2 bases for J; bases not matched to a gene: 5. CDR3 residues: CASSGRQGPYEQYF. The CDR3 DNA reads TGTGCCAGCAGCGGTAGACAGGGCCCCTACGAGCAGTACTTC.

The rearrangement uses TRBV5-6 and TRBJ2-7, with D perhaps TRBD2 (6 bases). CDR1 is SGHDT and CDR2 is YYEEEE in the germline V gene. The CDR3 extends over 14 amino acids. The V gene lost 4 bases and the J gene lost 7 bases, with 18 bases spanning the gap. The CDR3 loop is CASSPGTGLWEQYF. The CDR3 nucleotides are TGTGCCAGCAGCCCTGGGACTGGCTTATGGGAGCAGTACTTC.

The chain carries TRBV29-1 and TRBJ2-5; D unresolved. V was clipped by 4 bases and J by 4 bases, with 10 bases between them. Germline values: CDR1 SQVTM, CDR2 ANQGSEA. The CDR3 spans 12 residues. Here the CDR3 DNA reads TGCAGCGTTGGCGACATCGGAGAGACCCAGTACTTC. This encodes CSVGDIGETQYF.

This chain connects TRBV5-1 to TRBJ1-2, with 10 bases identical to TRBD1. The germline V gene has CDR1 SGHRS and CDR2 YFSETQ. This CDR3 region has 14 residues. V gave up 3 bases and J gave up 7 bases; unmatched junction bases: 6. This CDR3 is CASSSGTGVSGYTF. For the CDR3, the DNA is TGCGCCAGCAGCTCCGGGACAGGGGTCTCTGGCTACACCTTC.

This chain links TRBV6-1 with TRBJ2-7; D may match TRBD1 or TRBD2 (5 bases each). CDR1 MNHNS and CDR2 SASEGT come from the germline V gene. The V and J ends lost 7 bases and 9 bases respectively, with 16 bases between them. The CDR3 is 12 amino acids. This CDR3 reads CASIGDRKGQYF. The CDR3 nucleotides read TGTGCCAGCATTGGGGACCGAAAAGGGCAGTACTTC.

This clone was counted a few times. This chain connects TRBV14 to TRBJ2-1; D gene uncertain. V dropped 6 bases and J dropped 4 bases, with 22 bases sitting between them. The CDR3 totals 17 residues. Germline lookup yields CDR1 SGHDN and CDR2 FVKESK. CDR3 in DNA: TGTGCCAGCAGGGCAAGATTGGAACGCAACCGATACAATGAGCAGTTCTTC. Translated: CASRARLERNRYNEQFF.

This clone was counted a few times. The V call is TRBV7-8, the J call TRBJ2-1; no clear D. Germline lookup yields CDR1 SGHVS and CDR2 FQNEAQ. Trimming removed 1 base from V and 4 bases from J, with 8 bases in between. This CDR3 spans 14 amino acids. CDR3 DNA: TGTGCCAGCAGCTTAGATCCAGGTTACAATGAGCAGTTCTTC. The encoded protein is CASSLDPGYNEQFF.

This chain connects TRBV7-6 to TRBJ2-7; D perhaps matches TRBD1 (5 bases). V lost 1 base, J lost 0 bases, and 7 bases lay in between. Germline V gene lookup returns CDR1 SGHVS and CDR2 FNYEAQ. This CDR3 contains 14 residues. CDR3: CASSLEGDSYEQYF. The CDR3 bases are TGTGCCAGCAGCTTAGAAGGGGACTCCTACGAGCAGTACTTC.

The CDR3 region has the DNA TGTGCCAGTAGTACCGAGCTAGGGACAGGGAAGTACTTC. As protein: CASSTELGTGKYF. The chain has TRBV19 and TRBJ2-7, with 9 bases fitting TRBD1. The CDR3 totals 13 residues. V shed 4 bases and J 11 bases; nucleotides not matched to a gene: 9. CDR1 is LNHDA and CDR2 is SQIVND in the germline V gene (reference sequence).

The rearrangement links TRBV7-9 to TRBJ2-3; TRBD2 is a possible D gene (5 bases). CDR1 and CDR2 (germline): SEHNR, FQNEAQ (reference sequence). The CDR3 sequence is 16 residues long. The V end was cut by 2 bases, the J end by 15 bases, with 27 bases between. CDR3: CASSLIRGPDESAVYF. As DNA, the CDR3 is TGTGCCAGCAGCTTAATTCGAGGGCCAGACGAGAGTGCAGTCTATTTT.

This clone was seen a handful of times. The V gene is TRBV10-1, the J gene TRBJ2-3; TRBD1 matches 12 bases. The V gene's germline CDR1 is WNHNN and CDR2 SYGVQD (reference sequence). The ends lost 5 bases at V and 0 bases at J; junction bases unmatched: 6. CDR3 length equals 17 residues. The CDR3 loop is CASSTGTGGLSTDTQYF. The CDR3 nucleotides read TGCGCCAGCAGTACCGGGACAGGGGGCCTTAGCACAGATACGCAGTATTTT.

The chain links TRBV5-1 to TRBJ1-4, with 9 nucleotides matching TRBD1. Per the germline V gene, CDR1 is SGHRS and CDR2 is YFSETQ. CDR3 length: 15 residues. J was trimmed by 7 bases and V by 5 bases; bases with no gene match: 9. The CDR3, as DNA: TGCGCCAGCAGTGGGGCGGGGACAGGGCCTGAAAAACTGTTTTTT. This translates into CASSGAGTGPEKLFF.

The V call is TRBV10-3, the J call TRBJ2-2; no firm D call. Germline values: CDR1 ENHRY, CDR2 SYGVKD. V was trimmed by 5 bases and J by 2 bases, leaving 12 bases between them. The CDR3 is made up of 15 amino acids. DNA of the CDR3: TGTGCCATCAGTACGGTGAACAGAAACACCGGGGAGCTGTTTTTT. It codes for CAISTVNRNTGELFF.